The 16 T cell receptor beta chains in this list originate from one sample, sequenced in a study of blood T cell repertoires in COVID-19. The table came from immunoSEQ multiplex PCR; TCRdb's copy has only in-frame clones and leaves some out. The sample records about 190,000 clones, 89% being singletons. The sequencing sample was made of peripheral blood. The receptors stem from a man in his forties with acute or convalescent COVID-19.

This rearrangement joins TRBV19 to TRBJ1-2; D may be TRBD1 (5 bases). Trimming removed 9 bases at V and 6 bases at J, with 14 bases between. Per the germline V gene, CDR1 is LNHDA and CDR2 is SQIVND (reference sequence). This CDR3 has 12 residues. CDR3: CASNPGRDGYTF. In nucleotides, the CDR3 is TGTGCCAGCAACCCGGGCAGGGATGGCTACACCTTC.

In nucleotides, the CDR3 is TGCGCCAGCAGCTCCCGGGACAGGGATAATTCACCCCTCCACTTT. Protein sequence: CASSSRDRDNSPLHF. The chain carries TRBV5-1 and TRBJ1-6; 9 positions agree with TRBD1. This CDR3 region has 15 residues. Trimming took 3 bases from V and 5 from J; bases not matched to a gene: 3. Germline CDR1 and CDR2: SGHRS and YFSETQ. Looking up the rest from reference TRBV5-1 and TRBJ1-6 gives the full variable domain: KAGVTQTPRYLIKTRGQQVTLSCSPISGHRSVSWYQQTPGQGLQFLFEYFSETQRNKGNFPGRFSGRQFSNSRSEMNVSTLELGDSALYLCASSSRDRDNSPLHFGNGTRLTVT.

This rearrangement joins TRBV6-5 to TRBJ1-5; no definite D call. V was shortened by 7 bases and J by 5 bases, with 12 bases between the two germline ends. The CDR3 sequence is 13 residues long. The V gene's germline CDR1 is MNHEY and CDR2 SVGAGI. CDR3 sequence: CASTPERDQPQHF. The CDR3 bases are TGTGCCAGCACCCCTGAGAGGGATCAGCCCCAGCATTTT.

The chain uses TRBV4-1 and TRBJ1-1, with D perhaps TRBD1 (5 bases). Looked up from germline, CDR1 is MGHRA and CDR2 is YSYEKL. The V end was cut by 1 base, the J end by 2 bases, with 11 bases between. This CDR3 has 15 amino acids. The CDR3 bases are TGCGCCAGCAGCCAAGCGCCGGGGGGTAACACTGAAGCTTTCTTT. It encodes CASSQAPGGNTEAFF.

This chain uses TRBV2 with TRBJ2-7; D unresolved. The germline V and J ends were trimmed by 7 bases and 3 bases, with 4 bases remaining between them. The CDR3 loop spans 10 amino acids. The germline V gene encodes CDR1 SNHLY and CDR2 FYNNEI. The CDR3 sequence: CASNLYEQYF. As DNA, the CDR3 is TGTGCCAGCAATCTCTACGAGCAGTACTTC.

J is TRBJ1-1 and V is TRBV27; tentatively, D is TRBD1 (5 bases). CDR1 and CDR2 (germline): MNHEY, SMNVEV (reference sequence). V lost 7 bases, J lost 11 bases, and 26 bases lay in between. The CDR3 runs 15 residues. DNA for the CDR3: TGTGCCAGCAAAAGTGGGGTGGGGGAGGGGCGGTTGGCTTTCTTT. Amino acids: CASKSGVGEGRLAFF.

CDR3 protein: CASSNNLLQGVYGYTF. The DNA of the CDR3 is TGTGCCAGCAGCAACAACCTACTGCAGGGGGTCTATGGCTACACCTTC. The rearrangement links TRBV6-2 or TRBV6-3 to TRBJ1-2; TRBD1 aligns across 7 bases. The CDR3 spans 16 residues. Trimming cost V 6 bases and J 4 bases; bases outside gene matches: 14. Germline assignment: CDR1 MNHEY and CDR2 SVGEGT.

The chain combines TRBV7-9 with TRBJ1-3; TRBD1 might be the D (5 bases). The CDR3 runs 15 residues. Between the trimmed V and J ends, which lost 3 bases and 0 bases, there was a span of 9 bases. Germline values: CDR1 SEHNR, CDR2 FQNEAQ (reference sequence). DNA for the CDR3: TGTGCCAGCAGCTTTACCCAGGGCTCTGGAAACACCATATATTTT. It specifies CASSFTQGSGNTIYF.

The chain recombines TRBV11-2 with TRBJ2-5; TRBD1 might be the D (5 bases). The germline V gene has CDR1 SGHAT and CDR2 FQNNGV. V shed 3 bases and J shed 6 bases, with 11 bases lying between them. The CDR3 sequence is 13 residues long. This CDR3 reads CASSLGLTQTQYF. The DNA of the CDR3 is TGTGCCAGCAGCTTGGGGCTAACGCAGACCCAGTACTTC.

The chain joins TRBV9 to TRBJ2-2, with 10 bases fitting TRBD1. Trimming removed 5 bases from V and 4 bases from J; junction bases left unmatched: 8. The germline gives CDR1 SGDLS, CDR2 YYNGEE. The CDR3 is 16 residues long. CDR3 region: CASSVPTGGLTGELFF. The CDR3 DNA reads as TGTGCCAGCAGTGTCCCGACAGGGGGCCTCACCGGGGAGCTGTTTTTT.

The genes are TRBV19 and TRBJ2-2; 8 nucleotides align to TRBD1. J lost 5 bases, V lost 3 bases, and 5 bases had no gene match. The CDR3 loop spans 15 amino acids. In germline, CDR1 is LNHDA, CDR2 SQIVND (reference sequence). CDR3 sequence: CASSIGQGLTGELFF. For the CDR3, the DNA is TGTGCCAGTAGTATTGGACAGGGCCTTACCGGGGAGCTGTTTTTT.

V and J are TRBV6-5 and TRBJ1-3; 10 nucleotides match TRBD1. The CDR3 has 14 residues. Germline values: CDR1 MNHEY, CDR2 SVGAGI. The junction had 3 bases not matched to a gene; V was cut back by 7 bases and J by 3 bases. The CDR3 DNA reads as TGTGCCAGCAAAGGGACAGGGGTTGGAAACACCATATATTTT. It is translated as CASKGTGVGNTIYF.

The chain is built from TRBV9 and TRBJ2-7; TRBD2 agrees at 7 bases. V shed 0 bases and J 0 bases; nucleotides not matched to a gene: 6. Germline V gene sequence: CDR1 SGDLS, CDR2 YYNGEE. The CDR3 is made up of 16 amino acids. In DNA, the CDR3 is TGTGCCAGCAGCGTAGAGGTGGGGGGGAGCTCCTACGAGCAGTACTTC. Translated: CASSVEVGGSSYEQYF.

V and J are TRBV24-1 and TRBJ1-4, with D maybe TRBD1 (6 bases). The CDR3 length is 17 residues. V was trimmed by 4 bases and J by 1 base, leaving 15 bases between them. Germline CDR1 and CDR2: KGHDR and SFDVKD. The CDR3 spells CATSDSTGAGTNEKLFF. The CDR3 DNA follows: TGTGCCACCAGTGACTCGACAGGCGCGGGAACTAATGAAAAACTGTTTTTT.

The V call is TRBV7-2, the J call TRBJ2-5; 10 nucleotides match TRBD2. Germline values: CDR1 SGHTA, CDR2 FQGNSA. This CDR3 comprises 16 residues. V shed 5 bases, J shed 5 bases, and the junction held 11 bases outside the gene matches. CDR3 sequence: CASSPSSSGGGETQYF. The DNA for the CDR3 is TGTGCCAGCAGCCCATCTTCTAGCGGGGGTGGGGAGACCCAGTACTTC.

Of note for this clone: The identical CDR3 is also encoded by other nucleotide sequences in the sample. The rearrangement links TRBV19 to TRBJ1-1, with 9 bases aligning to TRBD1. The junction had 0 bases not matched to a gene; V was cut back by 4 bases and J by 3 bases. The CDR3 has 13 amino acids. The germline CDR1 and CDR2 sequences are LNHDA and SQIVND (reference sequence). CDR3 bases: TGTGCCAGTAGTAGGGACAGGGACACTGAAGCTTTCTTT. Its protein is CASSRDRDTEAFF.